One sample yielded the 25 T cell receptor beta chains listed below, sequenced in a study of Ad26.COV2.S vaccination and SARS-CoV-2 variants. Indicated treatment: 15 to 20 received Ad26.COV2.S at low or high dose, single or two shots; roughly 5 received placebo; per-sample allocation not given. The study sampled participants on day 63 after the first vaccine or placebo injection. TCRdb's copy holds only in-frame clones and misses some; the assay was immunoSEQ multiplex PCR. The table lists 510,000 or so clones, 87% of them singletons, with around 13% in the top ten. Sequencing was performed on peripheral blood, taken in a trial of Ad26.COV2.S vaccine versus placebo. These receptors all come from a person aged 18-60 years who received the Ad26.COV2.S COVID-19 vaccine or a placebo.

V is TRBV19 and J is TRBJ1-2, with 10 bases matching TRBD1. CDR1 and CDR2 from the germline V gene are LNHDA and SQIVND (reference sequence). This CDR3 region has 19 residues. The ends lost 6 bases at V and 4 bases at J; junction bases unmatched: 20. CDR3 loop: CASRPTGLGTGVRSYGYTF. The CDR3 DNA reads TGTGCCAGTAGACCGACCGGACTCGGGACAGGGGTAAGAAGCTATGGCTACACCTTC.

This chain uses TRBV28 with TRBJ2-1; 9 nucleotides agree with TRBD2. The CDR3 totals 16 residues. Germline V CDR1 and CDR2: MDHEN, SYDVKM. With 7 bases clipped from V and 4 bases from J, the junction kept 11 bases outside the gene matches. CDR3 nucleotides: TGTGCCAGCATCCCGGCGGGAGGGCTCCTTTACAATGAGCAGTTCTTC. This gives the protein CASIPAGGLLYNEQFF.

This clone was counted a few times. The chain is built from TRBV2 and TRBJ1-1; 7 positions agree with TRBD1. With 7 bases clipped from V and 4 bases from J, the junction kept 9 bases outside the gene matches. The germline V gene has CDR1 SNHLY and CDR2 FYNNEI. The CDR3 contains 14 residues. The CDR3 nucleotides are TGTGCCAGCACCAGACTCAACAGGGGCACTGAAGCTTTCTTT. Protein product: CASTRLNRGTEAFF.

The CDR3 is CATLPGQGSTEAFF. For the CDR3, the DNA is TGTGCCACCCTCCCCGGACAGGGAAGCACTGAAGCTTTCTTT. V is TRBV7-8 and J is TRBJ1-1; 8 nucleotides match TRBD1. The ends lost 10 bases at V and 4 bases at J; junction bases unmatched: 11. CDR1 and CDR2 from the germline V gene are SGHVS and FQNEAQ. The CDR3 has 14 amino acids.

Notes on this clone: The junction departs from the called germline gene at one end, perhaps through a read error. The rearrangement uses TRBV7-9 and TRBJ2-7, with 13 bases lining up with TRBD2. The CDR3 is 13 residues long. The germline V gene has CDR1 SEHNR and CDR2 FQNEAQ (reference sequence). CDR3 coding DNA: TGTGCCAGCAGCCTTGGACTAGCGGGAGCCCCTTGGTTC. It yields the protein CASSLGLAGAPWF.

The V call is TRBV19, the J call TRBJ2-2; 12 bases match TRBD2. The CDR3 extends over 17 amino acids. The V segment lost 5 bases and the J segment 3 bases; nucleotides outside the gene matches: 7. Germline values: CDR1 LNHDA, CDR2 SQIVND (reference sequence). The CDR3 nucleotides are TGTGCCAGTAGTCCCATCCGACTAGCGGGAGACACCGGGGAGCTGTTTTTT. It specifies CASSPIRLAGDTGELFF.

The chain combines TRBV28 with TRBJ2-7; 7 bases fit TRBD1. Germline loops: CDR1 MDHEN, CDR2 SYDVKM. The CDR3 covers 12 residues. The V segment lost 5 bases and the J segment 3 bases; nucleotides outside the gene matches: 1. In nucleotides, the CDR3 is TGTGCCAGCAGTCAGGGGGTCTACGAGCAGTACTTC. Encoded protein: CASSQGVYEQYF.

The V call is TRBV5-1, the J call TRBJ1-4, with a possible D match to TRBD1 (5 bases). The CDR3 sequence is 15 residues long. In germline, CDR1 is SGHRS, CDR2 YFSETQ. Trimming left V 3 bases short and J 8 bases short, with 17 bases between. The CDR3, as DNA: TGCGCCAGCAGCTCCCGGGCAGGGCTAGGGGAAAAACTGTTTTTT. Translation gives CASSSRAGLGEKLFF.

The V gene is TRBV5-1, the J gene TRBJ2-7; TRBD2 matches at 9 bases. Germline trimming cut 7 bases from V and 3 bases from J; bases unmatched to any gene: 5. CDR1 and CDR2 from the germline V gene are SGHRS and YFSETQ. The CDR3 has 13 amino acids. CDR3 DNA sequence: TGCGCCAGCTCTGCGACTAGCGGCTACGAGCAGTACTTC. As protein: CASSATSGYEQYF.

CDR3 DNA sequence: TGTGCCAGCAGCGCGCCAGCGGGAATGTCCCATGAGCAGTTCTTC. Amino acids: CASSAPAGMSHEQFF. The chain combines TRBV7-9 with TRBJ2-1; 7 nucleotides match TRBD2. With 5 bases clipped from V and 8 bases from J, the junction kept 12 bases outside the gene matches. Germline loops: CDR1 SEHNR, CDR2 FQNEAQ (reference sequence). The CDR3 has 15 amino acids.

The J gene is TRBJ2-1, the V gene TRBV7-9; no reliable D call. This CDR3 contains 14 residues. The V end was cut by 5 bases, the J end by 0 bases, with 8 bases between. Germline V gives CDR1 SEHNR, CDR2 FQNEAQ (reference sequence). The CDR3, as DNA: TGTGCCAGCAGCCACGGTGGCTCCTACAATGAGCAGTTCTTC. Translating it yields CASSHGGSYNEQFF. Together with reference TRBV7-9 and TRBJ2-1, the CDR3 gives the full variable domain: DTGVSQNPRHKITKRGQNVTFRCDPISEHNRLYWYRQTLGQGPEFLTYFQNEAQLEKSRLLSDRFSAERPKGSFSTLEIQRTEQGDSAMYLCASSHGGSYNEQFFGPGTRLTVL.

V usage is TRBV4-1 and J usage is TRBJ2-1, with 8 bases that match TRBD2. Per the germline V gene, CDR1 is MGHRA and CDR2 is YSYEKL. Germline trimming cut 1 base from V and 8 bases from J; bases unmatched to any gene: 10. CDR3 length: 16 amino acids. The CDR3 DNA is TGCGCCAGCAGCCAAGGGCCGGGACTAGTGCAATATGAGCAGTTCTTC. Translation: CASSQGPGLVQYEQFF.

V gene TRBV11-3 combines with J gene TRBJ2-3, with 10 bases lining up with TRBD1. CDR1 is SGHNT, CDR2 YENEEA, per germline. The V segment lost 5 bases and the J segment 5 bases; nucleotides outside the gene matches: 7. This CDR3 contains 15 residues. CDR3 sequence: CASSGAGTGVDTQYF. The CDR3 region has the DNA TGTGCCAGCAGCGGGGCCGGGACAGGGGTAGATACGCAGTATTTT.

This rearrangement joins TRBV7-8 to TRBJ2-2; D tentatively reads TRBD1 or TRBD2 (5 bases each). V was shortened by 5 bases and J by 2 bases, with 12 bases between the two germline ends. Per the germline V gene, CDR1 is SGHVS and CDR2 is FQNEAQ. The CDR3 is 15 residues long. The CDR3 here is CASSHGTVNTGELFF. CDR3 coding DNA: TGTGCCAGCAGCCACGGGACCGTTAACACCGGGGAGCTGTTTTTT.

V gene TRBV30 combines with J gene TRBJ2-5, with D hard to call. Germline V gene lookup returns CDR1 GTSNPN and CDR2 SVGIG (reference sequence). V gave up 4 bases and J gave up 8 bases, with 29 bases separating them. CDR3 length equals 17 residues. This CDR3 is CAWTRISIIPSISTQYF. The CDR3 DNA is TGTGCCTGGACCCGAATATCCATAATTCCATCGATTTCCACCCAGTACTTC.

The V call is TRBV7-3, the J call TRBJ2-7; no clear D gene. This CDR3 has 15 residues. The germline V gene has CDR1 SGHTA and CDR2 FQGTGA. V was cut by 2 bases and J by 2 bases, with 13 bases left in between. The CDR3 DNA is TGTGCCAGCAGCTTACTTCCGACGGATGCCTACGAGCAGTACTTC. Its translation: CASSLLPTDAYEQYF.

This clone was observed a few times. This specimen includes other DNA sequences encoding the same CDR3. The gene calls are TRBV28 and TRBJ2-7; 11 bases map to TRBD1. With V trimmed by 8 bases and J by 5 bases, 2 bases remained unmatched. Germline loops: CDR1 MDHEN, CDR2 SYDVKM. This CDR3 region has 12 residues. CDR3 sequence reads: CASRTGGHEQYF. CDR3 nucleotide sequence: TGTGCCAGCCGGACAGGGGGCCACGAGCAGTACTTC.

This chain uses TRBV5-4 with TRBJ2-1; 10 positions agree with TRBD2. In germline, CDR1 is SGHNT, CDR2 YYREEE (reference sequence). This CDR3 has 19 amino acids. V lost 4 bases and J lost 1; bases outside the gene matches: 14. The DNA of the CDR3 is TGTGCCAGCAGCCCCGACCCGGGACTAGCGTCCCGATCCTACAATGAGCAGTTCTTC. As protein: CASSPDPGLASRSYNEQFF.

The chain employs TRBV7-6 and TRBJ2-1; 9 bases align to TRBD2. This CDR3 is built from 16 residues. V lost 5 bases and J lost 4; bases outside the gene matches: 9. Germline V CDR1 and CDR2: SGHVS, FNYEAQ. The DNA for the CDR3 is TGTGCCAGCAGCCCTAATGGGGCGGGAGGGTACAATGAGCAGTTCTTC. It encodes CASSPNGAGGYNEQFF.

The CDR3 region is CATSESGTGANVLTF. CDR3 sequence (DNA): TGTGCCACCAGTGAATCGGGGACTGGGGCCAACGTCCTGACTTTC. This rearrangement joins TRBV24-1 to TRBJ2-6; tentatively, D is TRBD2 (5 bases). The CDR3 spans 15 residues. Looked up from germline, CDR1 is KGHDR and CDR2 is SFDVKD. Trimming removed 4 bases from V and 2 bases from J, with 8 bases in between.

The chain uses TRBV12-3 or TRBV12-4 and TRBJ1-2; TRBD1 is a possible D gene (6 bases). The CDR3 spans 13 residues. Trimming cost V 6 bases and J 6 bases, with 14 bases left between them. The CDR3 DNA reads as TGTGCCAGCAGGGAATTGGGACACCATGGCTACACCTTC. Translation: CASRELGHHGYTF.

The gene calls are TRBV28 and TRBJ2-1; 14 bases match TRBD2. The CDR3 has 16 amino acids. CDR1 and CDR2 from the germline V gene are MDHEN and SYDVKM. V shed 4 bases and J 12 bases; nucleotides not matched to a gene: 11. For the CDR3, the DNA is TGTGCCAGCAGTTCTACGACTAGCGGGAGGGGGGTAGGGCAGTTCTTC. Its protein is CASSSTTSGRGVGQFF. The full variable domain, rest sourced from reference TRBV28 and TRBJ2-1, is DVKVTQSSRYLVKRTGEKVFLECVQDMDHENMFWYRQDPGLGLRLIYFSYDVKMKEKGDIPEGYSVSREKKERFSLILESASTNQTSMYLCASSSTTSGRGVGQFFGPGTRLTVL.

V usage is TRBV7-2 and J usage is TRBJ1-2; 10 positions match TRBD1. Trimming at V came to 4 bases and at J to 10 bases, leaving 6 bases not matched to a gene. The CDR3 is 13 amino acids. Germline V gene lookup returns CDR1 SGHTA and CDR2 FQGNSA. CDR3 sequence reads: CASSSRGQGFYTF. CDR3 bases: TGTGCCAGCAGCTCAAGGGGACAGGGGTTCTACACCTTC.

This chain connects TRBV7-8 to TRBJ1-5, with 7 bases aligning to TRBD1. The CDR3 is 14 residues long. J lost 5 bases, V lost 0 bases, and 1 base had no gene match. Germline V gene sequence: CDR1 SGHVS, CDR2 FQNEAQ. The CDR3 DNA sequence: TGTGCCAGCAGCTTAGCCAGGGGGTATCAGCCCCAGCATTTT. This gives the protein CASSLARGYQPQHF.

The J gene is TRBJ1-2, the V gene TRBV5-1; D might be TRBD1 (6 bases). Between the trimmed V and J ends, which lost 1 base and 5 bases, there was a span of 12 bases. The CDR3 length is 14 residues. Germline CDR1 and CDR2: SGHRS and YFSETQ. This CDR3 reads CASSLNREIYGYTF. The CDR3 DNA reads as TGCGCCAGCAGCTTGAACAGGGAAATATATGGCTACACCTTC.